One sample yielded the 21 T cell receptor beta chains listed below, sequenced in a study of T cell responses to AZD1222 COVID-19 vaccine. TCRdb's copy holds only in-frame clones and misses some; the assay was immunoSEQ multiplex PCR. The table records about 85,000 clones, around 86% of them present only once. Sample: peripheral blood, taken on day 0 of AZD1222 vaccination. The receptors come from an adult in good health.

V is TRBV19 and J is TRBJ1-5, with D tentatively TRBD1 (6 bases). The CDR3 covers 16 residues. From germline, CDR1 is LNHDA and CDR2 SQIVND (reference sequence). V gave up 3 bases and J gave up 2 bases, with 14 bases separating them. CDR3 bases: TGTGCCAGTAGTATGGAGGGGGGACGGGGCAATCAGCCCCAGCATTTT. This translates into CASSMEGGRGNQPQHF.

This rearrangement joins TRBV28 to TRBJ1-2, with 8 bases aligning to TRBD1. CDR1 and CDR2 (germline): MDHEN, SYDVKM. CDR3 size: 12 residues. V trimming: 8 bases; J trimming: 4 bases; junction bases outside the gene matches: 3. The DNA for the CDR3 is TGTGCCAGCCGTACAGGGGGCTATGGCTACACCTTC. This translates into CASRTGGYGYTF.

The rearrangement joins TRBV6-5 to TRBJ2-1, with D possibly being TRBD2 (5 bases). The CDR3 has 14 amino acids. V shed 2 bases and J shed 7 bases, with 12 bases lying between them. Germline assignment: CDR1 MNHEY and CDR2 SVGAGI. The CDR3, as DNA: TGTGCCAGCAGTTACCGAGCGGCCCTTAATGAGCAGTTCTTC. Translating gives CASSYRAALNEQFF.

The chain has TRBV14 and TRBJ2-1; 12 nucleotides align to TRBD2. Per germline, CDR1 SGHDN and CDR2 FVKESK. The CDR3 consists of 16 residues. V was pared by 4 bases and J by 9 bases, with 10 bases of the junction left unmatched. CDR3 amino acids: CASSPLRLAGVGEQFF. The CDR3 bases are TGTGCCAGCAGCCCTCTCAGACTAGCGGGAGTTGGTGAGCAGTTCTTC.

The CDR3 loop reads CATSDPTGTENYNEQFF. The CDR3 DNA reads as TGTGCCACCAGTGATCCCACCGGGACAGAGAATTACAATGAGCAGTTCTTC. The chain carries TRBV24-1 and TRBJ2-1, with 7 bases identical to TRBD1. Germline CDR1 reads KGHDR; CDR2 reads SFDVKD. The V segment lost 3 bases and the J segment 4 bases; nucleotides outside the gene matches: 11. The CDR3 contains 17 residues.

J is TRBJ2-3 and V is TRBV10-3; 8 bases match TRBD1. The CDR3 consists of 13 residues. J gave up 2 bases and V 10 bases, and 5 bases lay outside the gene matches. Germline loops: CDR1 ENHRY, CDR2 SYGVKD. The CDR3 nucleotides read TGTGCCAACCAGGGGGCCTACACAGATACGCAGTATTTT. This encodes CANQGAYTDTQYF.

V is TRBV19 and J is TRBJ1-1, with D possibly matching TRBD1 (5 bases). V lost 6 bases and J lost 6, with 17 bases in between. The CDR3 consists of 14 residues. Per the germline V gene, CDR1 is LNHDA and CDR2 is SQIVND (reference sequence). For the CDR3, the DNA is TGTGCCAGTAGGGGCCTACCCTTGGGGCCTGAAGCTTTCTTT. This sequence encodes CASRGLPLGPEAFF.

This sequence joins TRBV5-6 and TRBJ2-1; D may be TRBD1 (6 bases). CDR3 size: 17 residues. The V gene lost 3 bases and the J gene lost 2 bases, with 18 bases spanning the gap. Per the germline V gene, CDR1 is SGHDT and CDR2 is YYEEEE. CDR3 nucleotides: TGTGCCAGCAGCTATACTCCAACAGGGTACCCCTACAATGAGCAGTTCTTC. Translating it yields CASSYTPTGYPYNEQFF.

The rearrangement joins TRBV5-1 to TRBJ1-4, with 8 bases matching TRBD1. Germline loops: CDR1 SGHRS, CDR2 YFSETQ. The CDR3 runs 19 residues. V was pared by 2 bases and J by 0 bases, with 12 bases of the junction left unmatched. CDR3 bases: TGCGCCAGCAGCTTTAGAGCCGTCGGGACAGGAGCAACTAATGAAAAACTGTTTTTT. Translated: CASSFRAVGTGATNEKLFF.

This clone was detected once. V and J are TRBV19 and TRBJ2-3; TRBD2 might be the D (6 bases). Trimming pared 4 bases from V and 11 bases from J, leaving 10 bases between. The CDR3 contains 11 residues. The germline CDR1 and CDR2 sequences are LNHDA and SQIVND (reference sequence). The CDR3 DNA follows: TGTGCCAGTAGTAGGGGACTTGAGCAGTATTTT. Translation: CASSRGLEQYF. The whole variable domain, remainder taken from reference TRBV19 and TRBJ2-3, is DGGITQSPKYLFRKEGQNVTLSCEQNLNHDAMYWYRQDPGQGLRLIYYSQIVNDFQKGDIAEGYSVSREKKESFPLTVTSAQKNPTAFYLCASSRGLEQYFGPGTRLTVL.

V is TRBV6-5 and J is TRBJ2-5; D might be TRBD1 or TRBD2, each matching 6 bases. The V and J ends lost 6 bases and 5 bases respectively, with 16 bases between them. CDR1 and CDR2 (germline): MNHEY, SVGAGI. This CDR3 spans 14 amino acids. This CDR3 reads CASRIQTGGETQYF. The CDR3, as DNA: TGTGCCAGCAGAATCCAGACAGGAGGGGAGACCCAGTACTTC.

The J gene is TRBJ2-3, the V gene TRBV7-2, with 14 nucleotides matching TRBD2. CDR1 is SGHTA and CDR2 is FQGNSA in the germline V gene. The CDR3 has 16 residues. V lost 5 bases and J lost 8; bases outside the gene matches: 9. This CDR3 is CASSPRTSGRNPTQYF. CDR3 sequence (DNA): TGTGCCAGCAGCCCACGGACTAGCGGGAGGAATCCTACGCAGTATTTT. Using reference TRBV7-2 and TRBJ2-3 for the parts outside the CDR3, the full variable domain is GAGVSQSPSNKVTEKGKDVELRCDPISGHTALYWYRQSLGQGLEFLIYFQGNSAPDKSGLPSDRFSAERTGGSVSTLTIQRTQQEDSAVYLCASSPRTSGRNPTQYFGPGTRLTVL.

This sequence joins TRBV11-3 and TRBJ2-2; D is unresolved. Deletions cut 1 base from V and 4 bases from J, with 7 bases between. This CDR3 has 14 residues. Germline V lookup: CDR1 SGHNT, CDR2 YENEEA. The CDR3 coding sequence is TGTGCCAGCAGCTTAGCGGTTGGCACCGGGGAGCTGTTTTTT. Its translation: CASSLAVGTGELFF.

This clone was found once. The chain joins TRBV3-1 (or the pseudogene TRBV3-2) to TRBJ2-5, with TRBD2 as a possible D gene (5 bases). CDR1 is LGHDT, CDR2 YNNKEL, per germline (reference sequence). The CDR3 loop spans 17 amino acids. V lost 0 bases and J 0 bases, leaving 14 bases between the germline ends. The CDR3, as DNA: TGTGCCAGCAGCCAAGATCTCCCTAGCAGGAACCAAGAGACCCAGTACTTC. This sequence encodes CASSQDLPSRNQETQYF.

This clone appeared a few times. The rearrangement uses TRBV5-1 and TRBJ1-2; a possible D gene is TRBD1 (5 bases). Per the germline V gene, CDR1 is SGHRS and CDR2 is YFSETQ. This CDR3 comprises 14 residues. The V gene lost 4 bases and the J gene lost 6 bases, with 16 bases spanning the gap. The CDR3, as DNA: TGCGCCAGCAGCCTGGGACTCCTGCGTGATGGCTACACCTTC. Amino acids: CASSLGLLRDGYTF. Full variable domain (rest looked up from reference TRBV5-1 and TRBJ1-2): KAGVTQTPRYLIKTRGQQVTLSCSPISGHRSVSWYQQTPGQGLQFLFEYFSETQRNKGNFPGRFSGRQFSNSRSEMNVSTLELGDSALYLCASSLGLLRDGYTFGSGTRLTVV.

The chain combines TRBV7-2 with TRBJ1-3; no firm D call. Germline values: CDR1 SGHTA, CDR2 FQGNSA. CDR3 length: 15 residues. V was pared by 5 bases and J by 4 bases, with 15 bases between. DNA for the CDR3: TGTGCCAGCAGCCCCCTCCCCGGCGGGGGAAACACCATATATTTT. As protein: CASSPLPGGGNTIYF.

As DNA, the CDR3 is TGCAGCGTTGGAGAGCGGGAGGGAACCGGGTTCTTC. Amino acid sequence: CSVGEREGTGFF. V gene TRBV29-1 combines with J gene TRBJ2-1, with TRBD2 matching 10 bases. The CDR3 has 12 amino acids. Germline V CDR1 and CDR2: SQVTM, ANQGSEA. The junction had 9 bases not matched to a gene; V was cut back by 4 bases and J by 15 bases.

The V call is TRBV7-2, the J call TRBJ1-1, with D unresolved. The CDR3 has 13 amino acids. CDR1 and CDR2 from the germline V gene are SGHTA and FQGNSA. The ends were cut back, 1 base at V and 1 base at J, with 4 bases in the middle. The CDR3 nucleotides read TGTGCCAGCAGCTTAGAGGCGAACACTGAAGCTTTCTTT. Encoded protein: CASSLEANTEAFF.

This clone occurred a few times. The genes are TRBV27 and TRBJ2-1; D perhaps matches TRBD1 (6 bases). The CDR3 has 15 residues. Germline CDR1 MNHEY, CDR2 SMNVEV (reference sequence). Trimming cost V 5 bases and J 8 bases, with 19 bases left between them. DNA of the CDR3: TGTGCCAGCAGTCCCCTGGAGACAGGCGTAGATGAGCAGTTCTTC. Translating gives CASSPLETGVDEQFF.

This clone was counted once. The chain links TRBV2 to TRBJ2-2, with TRBD1 identical over 8 bases. The germline gives CDR1 SNHLY, CDR2 FYNNEI. J gave up 7 bases and V 10 bases, and 11 bases lay outside the gene matches. The CDR3 is 14 residues long. The CDR3 coding sequence is TGTGCCATCTTGGCACAGGGGGTGGTCGGGGAGCTGTTTTTT. It yields the protein CAILAQGVVGELFF. Full variable domain (remainder filled in from reference TRBV2 and TRBJ2-2): EPEVTQTPSHQVTQMGQEVILRCVPISNHLYFYWYRQILGQKVEFLVSFYNNEISEKSEIFDDQFSVERPDGSNFTLKIRSTKLEDSAMYFCAILAQGVVGELFFGEGSRLTVL.

The V and J genes are TRBV5-1 and TRBJ2-1; TRBD1 matches at 9 bases. V trimming: 4 bases; J trimming: 7 bases; junction bases outside the gene matches: 12. Germline V gene data show CDR1 as SGHRS and CDR2 as YFSETQ. The CDR3 consists of 16 residues. This CDR3 reads CASSLGDGTGYNEQFF. The CDR3 nucleotides read TGCGCCAGCAGCCTGGGCGATGGGACAGGGTATAATGAGCAGTTCTTC.